The entry below describes one T cell receptor (beta chain). The source of the sample is a study of blood T cell repertoires in COVID-19. Study summary: PBMCs, B-cell-depleted T cells, or T cells provided the cDNA or gDNA that made up the material.

Clones were sequenced by immunoSEQ multiplex PCR, and TCRdb holds only the in-frame ones, with some missing. The top ten clones hold 4.4% of a sample with about 190,000 clones, more than 70% of them seen once. Germline CDR1 reads SQVTM; CDR2 reads ANQGSEA. The CDR3 runs to 13 residues. V lost 7 bases and J lost 3; bases outside the gene matches: 8. The chain is built from TRBV29-1 and TRBJ2-5; 7 nucleotides agree with TRBD1. This TCR came from a human donor in a cohort sampled during active COVID-19. The sequencing input was peripheral blood. The CDR3 here is CSAERGTEETQYF. CDR3 coding DNA: TGCAGCGCCGAGAGAGGGACAGAAGAGACCCAGTACTTC.